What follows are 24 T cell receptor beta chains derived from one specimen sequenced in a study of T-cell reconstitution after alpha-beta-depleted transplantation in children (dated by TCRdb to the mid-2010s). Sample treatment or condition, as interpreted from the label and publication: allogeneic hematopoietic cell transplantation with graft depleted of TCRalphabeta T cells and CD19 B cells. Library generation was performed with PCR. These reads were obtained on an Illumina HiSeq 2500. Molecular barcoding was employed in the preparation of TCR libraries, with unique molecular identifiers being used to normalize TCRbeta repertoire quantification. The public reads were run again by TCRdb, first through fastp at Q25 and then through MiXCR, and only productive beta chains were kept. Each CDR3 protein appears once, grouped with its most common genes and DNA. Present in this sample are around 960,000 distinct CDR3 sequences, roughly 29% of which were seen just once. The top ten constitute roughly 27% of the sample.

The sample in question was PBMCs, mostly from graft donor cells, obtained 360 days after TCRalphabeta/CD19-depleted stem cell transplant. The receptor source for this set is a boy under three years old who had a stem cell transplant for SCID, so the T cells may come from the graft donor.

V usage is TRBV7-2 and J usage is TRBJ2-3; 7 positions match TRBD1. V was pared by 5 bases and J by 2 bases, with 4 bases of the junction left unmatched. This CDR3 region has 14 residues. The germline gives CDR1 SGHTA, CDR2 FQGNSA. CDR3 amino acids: CASSRQGYTDTQYF. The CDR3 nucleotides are TGTGCCAGCAGCCGACAGGGCTACACAGATACGCAGTATTTT.

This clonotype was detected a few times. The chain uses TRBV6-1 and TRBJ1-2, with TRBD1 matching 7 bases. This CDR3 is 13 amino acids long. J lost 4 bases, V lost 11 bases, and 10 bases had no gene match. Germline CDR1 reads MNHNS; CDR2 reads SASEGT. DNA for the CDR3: TGTGCCGGGGGGAGACAGGGAACCTATGGCTACACCTTC. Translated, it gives CAGGRQGTYGYTF.

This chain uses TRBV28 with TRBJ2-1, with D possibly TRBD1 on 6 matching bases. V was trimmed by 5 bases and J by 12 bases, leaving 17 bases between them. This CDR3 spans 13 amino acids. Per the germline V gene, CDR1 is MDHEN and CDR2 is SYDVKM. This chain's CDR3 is CASSLTRQALQFF. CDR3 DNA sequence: TGTGCCAGCAGTCTCACCCGACAGGCTTTGCAGTTCTTC. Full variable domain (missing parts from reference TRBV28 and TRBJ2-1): DVKVTQSSRYLVKRTGEKVFLECVQDMDHENMFWYRQDPGLGLRLIYFSYDVKMKEKGDIPEGYSVSREKKERFSLILESASTNQTSMYLCASSLTRQALQFFGPGTRLTVL.

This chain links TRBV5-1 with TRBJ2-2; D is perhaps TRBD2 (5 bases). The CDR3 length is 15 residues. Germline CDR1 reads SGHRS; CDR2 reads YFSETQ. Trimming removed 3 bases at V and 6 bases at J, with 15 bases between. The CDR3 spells CASSWYLRGPGELFF. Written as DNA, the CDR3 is TGCGCCAGCAGCTGGTACTTGCGAGGGCCCGGGGAGCTGTTTTTT. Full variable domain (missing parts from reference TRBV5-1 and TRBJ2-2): KAGVTQTPRYLIKTRGQQVTLSCSPISGHRSVSWYQQTPGQGLQFLFEYFSETQRNKGNFPGRFSGRQFSNSRSEMNVSTLELGDSALYLCASSWYLRGPGELFFGEGSRLTVL.

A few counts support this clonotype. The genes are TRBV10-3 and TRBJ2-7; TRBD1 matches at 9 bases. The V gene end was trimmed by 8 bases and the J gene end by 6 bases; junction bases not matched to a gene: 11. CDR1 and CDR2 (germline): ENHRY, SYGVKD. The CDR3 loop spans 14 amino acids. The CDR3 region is CAIADRDRVSEQYF. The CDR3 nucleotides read TGTGCCATCGCGGACCGGGACAGGGTGTCCGAGCAGTACTTC.

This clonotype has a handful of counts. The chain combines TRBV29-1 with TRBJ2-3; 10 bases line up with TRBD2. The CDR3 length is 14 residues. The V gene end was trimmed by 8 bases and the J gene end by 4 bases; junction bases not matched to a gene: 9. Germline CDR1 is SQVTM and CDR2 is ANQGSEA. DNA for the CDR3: TGCAGCACCTGCAGGACTAGCGGTTCAGATACGCAGTATTTT. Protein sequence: CSTCRTSGSDTQYF.

CDR3 DNA: TGTGCCAGCAGTTACGGGGGTTGGAACACTGAAGCTTTCTTT. Translation: CASSYGGWNTEAFF. V gene TRBV6-5 combines with J gene TRBJ1-1; maybe TRBD1 (5 bases). The CDR3 runs to 14 residues. Trimming stripped 2 bases from V and 1 base from J, with 8 bases between. Germline V gives CDR1 MNHEY, CDR2 SVGAGI.

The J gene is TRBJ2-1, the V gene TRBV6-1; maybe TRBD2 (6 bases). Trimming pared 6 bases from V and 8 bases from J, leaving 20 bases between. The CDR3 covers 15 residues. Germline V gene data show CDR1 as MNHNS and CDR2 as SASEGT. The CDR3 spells CASSRAAGKPYEQFF. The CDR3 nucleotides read TGTGCCAGCAGCCGGGCGGCGGGGAAACCATATGAGCAGTTCTTC.

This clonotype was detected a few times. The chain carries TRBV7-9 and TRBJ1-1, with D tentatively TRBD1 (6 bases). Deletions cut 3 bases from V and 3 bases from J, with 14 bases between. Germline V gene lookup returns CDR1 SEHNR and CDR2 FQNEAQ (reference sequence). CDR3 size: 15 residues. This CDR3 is CASSLYRDIYTEAFF. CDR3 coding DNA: TGTGCCAGCAGCTTGTACCGGGACATTTACACTGAAGCTTTCTTT.

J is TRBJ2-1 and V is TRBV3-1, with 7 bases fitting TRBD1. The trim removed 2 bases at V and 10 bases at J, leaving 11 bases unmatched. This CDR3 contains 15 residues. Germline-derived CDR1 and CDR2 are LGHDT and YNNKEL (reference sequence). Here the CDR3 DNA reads TGTGCCAGCAGCCAATTCACAGGGGTTCGAGGGGAGCAGTTCTTC. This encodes CASSQFTGVRGEQFF.

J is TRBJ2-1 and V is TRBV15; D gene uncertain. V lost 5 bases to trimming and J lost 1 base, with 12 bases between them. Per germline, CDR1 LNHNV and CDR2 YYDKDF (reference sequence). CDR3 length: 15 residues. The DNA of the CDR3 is TGTGCCACCAGCGGCTATCTGAGATCCTACAATGAGCAGTTCTTC. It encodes CATSGYLRSYNEQFF.

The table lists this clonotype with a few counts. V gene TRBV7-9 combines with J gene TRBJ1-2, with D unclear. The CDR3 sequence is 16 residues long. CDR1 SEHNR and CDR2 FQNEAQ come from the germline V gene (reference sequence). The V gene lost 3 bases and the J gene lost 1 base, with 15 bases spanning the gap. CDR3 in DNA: TGTGCCAGCAGCTTTGGAGGGTCCCGGTTTAACTATGGCTACACCTTC. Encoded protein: CASSFGGSRFNYGYTF.

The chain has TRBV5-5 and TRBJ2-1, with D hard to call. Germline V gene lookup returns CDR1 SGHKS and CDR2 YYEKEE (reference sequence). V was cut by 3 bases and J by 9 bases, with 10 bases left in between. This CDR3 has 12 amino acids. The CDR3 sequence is CASSYMLGEQFF. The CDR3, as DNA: TGTGCCAGCAGCTACATGCTCGGTGAGCAGTTCTTC.

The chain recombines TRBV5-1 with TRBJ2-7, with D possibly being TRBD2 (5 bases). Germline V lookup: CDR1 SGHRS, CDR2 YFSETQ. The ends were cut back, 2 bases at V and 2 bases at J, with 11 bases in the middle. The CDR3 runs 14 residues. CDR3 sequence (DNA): TGCGCCAGCAGCTTATCGGGGTTCCCCTACGAGCAGTACTTC. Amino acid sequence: CASSLSGFPYEQYF. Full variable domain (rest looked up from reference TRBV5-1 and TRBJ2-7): KAGVTQTPRYLIKTRGQQVTLSCSPISGHRSVSWYQQTPGQGLQFLFEYFSETQRNKGNFPGRFSGRQFSNSRSEMNVSTLELGDSALYLCASSLSGFPYEQYFGPGTRLTVT.

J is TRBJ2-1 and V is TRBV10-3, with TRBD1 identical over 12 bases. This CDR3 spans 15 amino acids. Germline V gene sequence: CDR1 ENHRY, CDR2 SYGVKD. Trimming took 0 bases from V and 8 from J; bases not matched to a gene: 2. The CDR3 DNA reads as TGTGCCATCAGTGAGTCGGGACAGGGGGCCTATGAGCAGTTCTTC. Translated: CAISESGQGAYEQFF.

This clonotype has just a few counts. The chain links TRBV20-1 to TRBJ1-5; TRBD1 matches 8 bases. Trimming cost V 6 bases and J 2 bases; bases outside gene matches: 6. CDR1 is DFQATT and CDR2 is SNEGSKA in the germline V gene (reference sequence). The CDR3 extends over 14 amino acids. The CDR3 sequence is CSAGDRRGNQPQHF. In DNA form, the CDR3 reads TGCAGTGCGGGGGACAGGCGGGGCAATCAGCCCCAGCATTTT.

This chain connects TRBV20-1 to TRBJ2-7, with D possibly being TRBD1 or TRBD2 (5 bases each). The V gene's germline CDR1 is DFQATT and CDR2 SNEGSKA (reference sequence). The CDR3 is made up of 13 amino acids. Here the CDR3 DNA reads TGCTCTGTGGCGTGGGACCCCAACTACGAGCAGTACTTC. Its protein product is CSVAWDPNYEQYF.

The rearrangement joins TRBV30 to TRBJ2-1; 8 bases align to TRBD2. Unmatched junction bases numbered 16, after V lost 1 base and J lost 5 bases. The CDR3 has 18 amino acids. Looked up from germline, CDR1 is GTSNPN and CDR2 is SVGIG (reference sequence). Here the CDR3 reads CAWSAGGRAGGPDNEQFF. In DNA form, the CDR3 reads TGTGCCTGGAGTGCCGGAGGACGTGCGGGGGGCCCGGACAATGAGCAGTTCTTC.

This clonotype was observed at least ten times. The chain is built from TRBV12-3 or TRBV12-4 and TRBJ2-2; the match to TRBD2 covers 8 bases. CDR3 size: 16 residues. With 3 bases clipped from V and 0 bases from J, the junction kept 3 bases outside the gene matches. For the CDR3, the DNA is TGTGCCAGCAGTTTGTATAGCGGGGCGAACACCGGGGAGCTGTTTTTT. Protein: CASSLYSGANTGELFF.

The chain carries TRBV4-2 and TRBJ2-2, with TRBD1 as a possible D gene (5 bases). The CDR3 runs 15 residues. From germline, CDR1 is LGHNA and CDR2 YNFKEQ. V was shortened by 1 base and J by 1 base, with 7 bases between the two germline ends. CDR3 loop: CASSQGTLNTGELFF. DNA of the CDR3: TGTGCCAGCAGCCAAGGGACACTGAACACCGGGGAGCTGTTTTTT.

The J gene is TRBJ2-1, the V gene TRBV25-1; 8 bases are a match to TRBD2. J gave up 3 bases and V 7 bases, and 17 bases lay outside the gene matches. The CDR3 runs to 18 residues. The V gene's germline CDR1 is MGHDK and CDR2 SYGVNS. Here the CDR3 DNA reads TGTGCCAGCATGGCGGCCGGGGGGGAATGGGACTTCTACAATGAGCAGTTCTTC. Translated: CASMAAGGEWDFYNEQFF.

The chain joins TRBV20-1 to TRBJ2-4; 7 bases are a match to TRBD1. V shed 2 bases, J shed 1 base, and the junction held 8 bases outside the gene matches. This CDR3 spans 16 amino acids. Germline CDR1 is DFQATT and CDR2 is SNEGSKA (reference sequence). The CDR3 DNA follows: TGCAGTGCTAGAATTGTTAAGGGGGCGGCCAAAAACATTCAGTACTTC. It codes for CSARIVKGAAKNIQYF.

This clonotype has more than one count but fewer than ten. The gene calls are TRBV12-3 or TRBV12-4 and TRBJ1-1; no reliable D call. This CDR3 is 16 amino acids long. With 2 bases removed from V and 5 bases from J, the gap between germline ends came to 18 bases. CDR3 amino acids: CASSLISFREKTEAFF. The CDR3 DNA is TGTGCCAGCAGTTTAATCAGCTTTCGGGAAAAAACTGAAGCTTTCTTT.

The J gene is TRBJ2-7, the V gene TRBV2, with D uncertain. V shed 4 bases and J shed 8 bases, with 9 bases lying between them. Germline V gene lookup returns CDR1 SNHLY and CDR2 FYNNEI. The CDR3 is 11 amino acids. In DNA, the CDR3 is TGTGCCAGCAGTGGATATGAAAAGCAGTACTTC. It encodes CASSGYEKQYF.